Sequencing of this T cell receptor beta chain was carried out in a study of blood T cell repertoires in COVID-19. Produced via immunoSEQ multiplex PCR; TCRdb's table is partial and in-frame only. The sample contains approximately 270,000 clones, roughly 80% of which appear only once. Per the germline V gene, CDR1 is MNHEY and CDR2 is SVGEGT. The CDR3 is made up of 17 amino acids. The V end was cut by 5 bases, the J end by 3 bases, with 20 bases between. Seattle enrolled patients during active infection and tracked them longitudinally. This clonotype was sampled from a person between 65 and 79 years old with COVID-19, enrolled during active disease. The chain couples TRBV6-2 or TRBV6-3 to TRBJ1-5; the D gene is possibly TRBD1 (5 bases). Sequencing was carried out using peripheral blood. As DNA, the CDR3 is TGTGCCAGCAGTAGATATTCGGGGGTTGGAAACAATCAGCCCCAGCATTTT. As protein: CASSRYSGVGNNQPQHF.